This T cell receptor beta chain emerged from a study of T cell repertoires in cytomegalovirus infection. Across the whole study: Well-studied HLA-B-restricted epitopes and recently identified HLA-C-restricted epitopes of CMV were both used in the study. Indications of both CMV infection and matching HLA type were provided by public TCR beta signatures.

From germline, CDR1 is SGHNT and CDR2 YENEEA. The CDR3 is 13 residues long. With 5 bases removed from V and 4 bases from J, the gap between germline ends came to 11 bases. Each CDR3 protein gets one entry after TCRdb re-called the reads with MiXCR. The data contain about half a million distinct CDR3 sequences, roughly 43% of them singletons. Only a few counts were recorded for this clonotype. Its antigen is unidentified. The study's findings and limits: Adding up the frequency of public TCR beta families identified people who carried CMV plus the relevant HLA.

This TCR derives from a human donor in good health (CMV status not recorded). Some clones in this sample may be carry-over from other donors' samples. V and J are TRBV11-3 and TRBJ2-5; perhaps TRBD1 as D (6 bases). The sequencing used cultured PBMCs, collected from culture after CMV antigen stimulation. The chain's CDR3 is CASSDSGAETQYF. In DNA, the CDR3 is TGTGCCAGCAGCGACTCAGGGGCAGAGACCCAGTACTTC.